These T cell receptor beta chains were read from a single sample in a study of T cells in Graves' hyperthyroidism and ophthalmopathy. TCRdb recomputed calls from the multiplex PCR reads with MiXCR, one row per CDR3 protein. This sample has about 360,000 distinct CDR3 sequences, with around a sixth found just once. The sample was blood. These receptors came from a woman between 18 and 29 years old with Graves' hyperthyroidism that later progressed to Graves' ophthalmopathy. The CDR3 runs from the conserved cysteine through the conserved F or W. The order of the fields is D gene, J gene, V gene, clone size, CDR3 protein, CDR3 DNA. The D gene is left open where the match is weak. Rows give clone size only sometimes, using once, few, many, or a class for an expanded clone.

D gene: .; J gene: TRBJ2-7; V gene: TRBV6-1; clone size: many; CDR3 protein: CASTRAVTYEQYF; CDR3 DNA: TGTGCTTCAACGAGGGCAGTTACCTACGAGCAGTACTTC
D gene: TRBD1; J gene: TRBJ1-1; V gene: TRBV14; clone size: .; CDR3 protein: CASSQVRGCTEAFF; CDR3 DNA: TGTGCCAGCAGCCAAGTCAGGGGGTGCACTGAAGCTTTCTTT
D gene: .; J gene: TRBJ2-1; V gene: TRBV13; clone size: .; CDR3 protein: CASSLGTRDHQFNEQFF; CDR3 DNA: TGTGCCAGCAGCTTAGGGACCCGGGACCACCAATTCAATGAGCAGTTCTTC
D gene: TRBD2; J gene: TRBJ2-1; V gene: TRBV7-9; clone size: many; CDR3 protein: CASSLGLAGNSEQFF; CDR3 DNA: TGTGCCAGCAGCTTAGGGCTAGCGGGAAATAGTGAGCAGTTCTTC
D gene: TRBD2; J gene: TRBJ2-2; V gene: TRBV11-2; clone size: many; CDR3 protein: CASSSQGLAGNTGELFF; CDR3 DNA: TGTGCCAGCAGCTCTCAGGGGCTAGCGGGAAACACCGGGGAGCTGTTTTTT
D gene: .; J gene: TRBJ1-2; V gene: TRBV9; clone size: .; CDR3 protein: CASSVPGRYGYTF; CDR3 DNA: TGTGCCAGCAGCGTACCAGGGCGGTATGGCTACACCTTC
D gene: TRBD2; J gene: TRBJ2-1; V gene: TRBV19; clone size: .; CDR3 protein: CASSKGLAGLVNNEQFF; CDR3 DNA: TGTGCCAGTAGTAAGGGACTAGCGGGCCTTGTGAACAATGAGCAGTTCTTC
D gene: .; J gene: TRBJ1-5; V gene: TRBV11-2; clone size: many; CDR3 protein: CASSLGDSLYQPQHF; CDR3 DNA: TGTGCCAGCAGCTTAGGAGACAGTCTTTATCAGCCCCAGCATTTT
D gene: TRBD2; J gene: TRBJ2-7; V gene: TRBV7-9; clone size: many; CDR3 protein: CASSSSSGKGSYEQYF; CDR3 DNA: TGTGCCAGCAGCTCCTCTAGCGGGAAGGGGTCCTACGAGCAGTACTTC
D gene: .; J gene: TRBJ2-7; V gene: TRBV20-1; clone size: few; CDR3 protein: CNARLPSATYSYEQYF; CDR3 DNA: TGCAATGCTAGGCTCCCCTCAGCGACCTACTCCTACGAGCAGTACTTC
D gene: .; J gene: TRBJ2-1; V gene: TRBV28; clone size: many; CDR3 protein: CASSFPEGGRDNEQFF; CDR3 DNA: TGTGCCAGCAGTTTCCCCGAAGGGGGACGGGACAATGAGCAGTTCTTC
D gene: .; J gene: TRBJ1-1; V gene: TRBV20-1; clone size: many; CDR3 protein: CRPAGTEAFF; CDR3 DNA: TGCAGGCCTGCGGGCACTGAAGCTTTCTTT
D gene: .; J gene: TRBJ1-4; V gene: TRBV2; clone size: many; CDR3 protein: CASSVISTGWNEKLFF; CDR3 DNA: TGTGCCAGCAGTGTGATCAGTACGGGGTGGAATGAAAAACTGTTTTTT
D gene: TRBD1; J gene: TRBJ1-4; V gene: TRBV15; clone size: few; CDR3 protein: CATSRGPGTGGNRMVEKLFF; CDR3 DNA: TGTGCCACCAGCAGAGGCCCCGGGACAGGGGGCAATAGGATGGTTGAAAAACTGTTTTTT
D gene: TRBD2; J gene: TRBJ2-5; V gene: TRBV3-1; clone size: .; CDR3 protein: CASSHSRLAGAGRKTQYF; CDR3 DNA: TGTGCCAGCAGCCACTCCCGACTAGCGGGTGCCGGCCGGAAGACCCAGTACTTC
D gene: .; J gene: TRBJ1-4; V gene: TRBV28; clone size: many; CDR3 protein: CASSPQGTNEKLFF; CDR3 DNA: TGTGCCAGCAGCCCGCAGGGGACTAATGAAAAACTGTTTTTT
D gene: TRBD1; J gene: TRBJ1-4; V gene: TRBV13; clone size: many; CDR3 protein: CASSANRGHEKLFF; CDR3 DNA: TGTGCCAGCAGCGCGAACAGGGGGCATGAAAAACTGTTTTTT
D gene: TRBD1; J gene: TRBJ1-6; V gene: TRBV10-3; clone size: .; CDR3 protein: CAIRDRDNSPLHF; CDR3 DNA: TGTGCCATTCGGGACAGGGATAATTCACCCCTCCACTTT
D gene: TRBD2; J gene: TRBJ2-7; V gene: TRBV7-8; clone size: .; CDR3 protein: CASSFGTSLWEQYF; CDR3 DNA: TGTGCCAGCAGCTTCGGGACTAGCCTTTGGGAGCAGTACTTC
D gene: TRBD1; J gene: TRBJ1-5; V gene: TRBV19; clone size: .; CDR3 protein: CASTPTSGTVNQPQHF; CDR3 DNA: TGTGCCAGTACCCCCACCTCCGGGACAGTAAATCAGCCCCAGCATTTT
D gene: .; J gene: TRBJ1-5; V gene: TRBV4-1; clone size: .; CDR3 protein: CASSQGPEWPQHF; CDR3 DNA: TGCGCCAGCAGCCAAGGTCCTGAATGGCCCCAGCATTTT
D gene: .; J gene: TRBJ1-2; V gene: TRBV6-1; clone size: many; CDR3 protein: CASSDRTRNYGYTF; CDR3 DNA: TGTGCCAGCAGTGATCGGACAAGAAACTATGGCTACACCTTC
D gene: TRBD1; J gene: TRBJ1-2; V gene: TRBV29-1; clone size: .; CDR3 protein: CSAADRGLYGYTF; CDR3 DNA: TGCAGCGCCGCGGACAGGGGGCTTTATGGCTACACCTTC
D gene: TRBD2; J gene: TRBJ2-1; V gene: TRBV15; clone size: .; CDR3 protein: CATSRDGGVDEQFF; CDR3 DNA: TGTGCCACCAGCAGAGATGGGGGGGTAGATGAGCAGTTCTTC